The clone carrying this T cell receptor beta chain was seen a few times. The antigen is undetermined. This sample is drawn from a study of PD-1 blockade in mismatch repair-deficient tumors. As to time point: roughly 10-day in vitro stimulation with candidate neoantigen peptide 6. Each of 7 or 8 ELISpot-reactive candidate peptides was used for approximately nine-day stimulation. A no-peptide control culture served as baseline for clone fold changes. Sequenced by immunoSEQ multiplex PCR; TCRdb stores in-frame clones only, minus some. Here the sample spans about 15,000 clones, more than 85% being singletons. Germline CDR1 is SEHNR and CDR2 is FQNEAQ (reference sequence). CDR3 size: 15 residues. Trimming removed 1 base at V and 1 base at J, with 10 bases between.

The sample was cells cultured in vitro, taken from a patient treated with pembrolizumab. The sequence was obtained from an adult with mismatch repair-deficient cancer. The rearrangement links TRBV7-9 to TRBJ1-1, with D hard to call. The CDR3 coding sequence is TGTGCCAGCAGCTTAGTCACCGATCGGAACACTGAAGCTTTCTTT. It encodes CASSLVTDRNTEAFF.